One and the same sample provided the 20 T cell receptor beta chains below, sequenced in a study of T cell clonality in common variable immunodeficiency. Produced via immunoSEQ multiplex PCR; TCRdb's table is partial and in-frame only. This sample carries under 35,000 clones and no singletons, and approximately 3.9% goes to the top ten. What was sequenced was peripheral blood mononuclear cells. The receptor set was obtained from a person between 18 and 75 years old in good health.

At least ten counts were recorded for this clone. The CDR3 sequence: CASSYSWDWGYTF. The sequenced CDR3 bases are TGTGCCAGCAGTTACTCGTGGGACTGGGGC. The gene calls are TRBV6-2 or TRBV6-3 and TRBJ1-2; maybe TRBD1 (5 bases). The read terminates 3 residues ahead of where the CDR3 ends, so the germline J gene completes it. The CDR3 covers 13 residues. Germline V gene sequence: CDR1 MNHEY, CDR2 SVGEGT.

By sample share, this clone is medium-sized. The CDR3 spells CASSYTGGDTGELFF. The part of the CDR3 DNA that was read is TGCGCCAGCAGCTACACAGGGGGCGACACCGGGGAG. The rearrangement joins TRBV5-1 to TRBJ2-2, with 9 bases fitting TRBD1. The sequence runs out 3 residues before the end of the CDR3; the remainder is reconstructed from the germline J gene. CDR1 and CDR2 (germline): SGHRS, YFSETQ. The CDR3 covers 15 residues. V gave up 3 bases and J gave up 3 bases; unmatched junction bases: 3. The full variable domain, its missing parts supplied by reference TRBV5-1 and TRBJ2-2, is KAGVTQTPRYLIKTRGQQVTLSCSPISGHRSVSWYQQTPGQGLQFLFEYFSETQRNKGNFPGRFSGRQFSNSRSEMNVSTLELGDSALYLCASSYTGGDTGELFFGEGSRLTVL.

This clone was detected many times. The read gets to within 3 residues of the CDR3 end, and the germline J gene fills in the rest. The chain joins TRBV5-1 to TRBJ1-1, with D tentatively TRBD1 (5 bases). V was clipped by 4 bases and J by 3 bases, with 16 bases between them. The CDR3 runs 15 residues. Germline V gene sequence: CDR1 SGHRS, CDR2 YFSETQ. CDR3 loop: CASSPRLGRDTEAFF. The CDR3 bases that were read are TGCGCCAGCAGCCCAAGACTGGGGCGCGACACTGAA.

This clone showed up many times. The read finishes 3 residues shy of the CDR3 end, and the germline J gene is used to complete it. This chain joins TRBV10-1 and TRBJ2-1, with D possibly matching TRBD2 (6 bases). This CDR3 has 17 residues. V lost 2 bases and J 2 bases, leaving 16 bases between the germline ends. Germline CDR1 and CDR2: WNHNN and SYGVQD (reference sequence). The CDR3 is CASSEIKRGEPYNEQFF. CDR3 bases read: TGCGCCAGCAGTGAGATTAAACGCGGGGAACCCTACAATGAG.

There are many counts of this clone. Read data end 3 residues before the CDR3 end; the end is taken from the germline J gene. The gene calls are TRBV19 and TRBJ1-2; 8 bases fit TRBD1. Trimming took 6 bases from V and 7 from J; bases not matched to a gene: 13. The CDR3 sequence is 15 residues long. Per the germline V gene, CDR1 is LNHDA and CDR2 is SQIVND (reference sequence). CDR3 sequence: CASSFDGRQGIGYTF. Incomplete CDR3 DNA: TGTGCCAGTAGCTTCGACGGGAGACAGGGGATTGGC.

This clone was detected many times. The read ends 3 residues before the CDR3 terminus; that terminus is restored from the germline J gene. The chain carries TRBV4-2 and TRBJ1-4; perhaps TRBD1 as D (5 bases). Germline assignment: CDR1 LGHNA and CDR2 YNFKEQ. The CDR3 covers 16 residues. The covered CDR3 bases are TGTGCCAGCAGCCTCCTAGCGGACTCTGGGGCCAACGTA. Translating it yields CASSLLADSGANV. The entire CDR3 protein is CASSLLADSGANVLFF.

Turning to this clone: Coverage ceases 3 residues before the CDR3 finishes, and the germline J gene fills in the end. The rearrangement joins TRBV6-1 to TRBJ1-2, with D perhaps matching TRBD1 (6 bases). The CDR3 has 15 amino acids. The germline gives CDR1 MNHNS, CDR2 SASEGT. CDR3 bases read: TGTGCCAGCAGTGAAAGGGGGAAGGGAGAGGAGGGG. It yields the protein CASSERGKGEEG. The complete CDR3 sequence is CASSERGKGEEGYTF.

This clone was observed many times. The read ends 3 residues before the CDR3 terminus; that terminus is restored from the germline J gene. The J gene is TRBJ1-2, the V gene TRBV5-1; D is unclear. V was shortened by 4 bases and J by 5 bases, with 6 bases between the two germline ends. The CDR3 extends over 11 amino acids. Germline values: CDR1 SGHRS, CDR2 YFSETQ. This CDR3 reads CASSGSYGYTF. The CDR3 bases that were read are TGCGCCAGCAGCGGCAGTTATGGC.

The sample holds many counts of this clone. The read terminates 3 residues before the CDR3 end, so the remaining end is supplied by the germline J gene. V and J are TRBV7-2 and TRBJ2-5, with 11 bases fitting TRBD2. This CDR3 has 14 residues. Germline-derived CDR1 and CDR2 are SGHTA and FQGNSA. Trimming removed 6 bases from V and 2 bases from J; junction bases left unmatched: 2. The covered CDR3 bases are TGTGCCAGCAGGCGACTAGCGGGACAAGAGACC. This encodes CASRRLAGQET. The complete CDR3 sequence is CASRRLAGQETQYF.

As to this clone: The read is 3 residues too short to cover the CDR3 end, so that end is filled in from the germline J gene. The V gene is TRBV7-2, the J gene TRBJ2-2; D call uncertain. The CDR3 runs to 15 residues. Germline CDR1 is SGHTA and CDR2 is FQGNSA. The part of the CDR3 DNA that was read is TGTGCCAGCAGCTTAGGGTCAGGCTATAATTCACCG. Its translation is CASSLGSGYNSP. The whole CDR3 protein reads CASSLGSGYNSPLFF. Variable domain in full (rest from reference TRBV7-2 and TRBJ2-2): GAGVSQSPSNKVTEKGKDVELRCDPISGHTALYWYRQSLGQGLEFLIYFQGNSAPDKSGLPSDRFSAERTGGSVSTLTIQRTQQEDSAVYLCASSLGSGYNSPLFFGEGSRLTVL.

This clone was seen ten or more times. The read ends 3 residues before the CDR3 terminus; that terminus is restored from the germline J gene. The chain links TRBV30 to TRBJ1-4; D is possibly TRBD1 (5 bases). The CDR3 extends over 14 amino acids. Deletions cut 2 bases from V and 0 bases from J, with 7 bases between. The V gene's germline CDR1 is GTSNPN and CDR2 SVGIG (reference sequence). The DNA read from the CDR3 is TGTGCCTGGAGTCGGACATCAACTAATGAAAAA. Encoded protein: CAWSRTSTNEK. The complete CDR3 protein is CAWSRTSTNEKLFF.

This clone was counted at least ten times. The CDR3 end is not reached by the read, which stops 3 residues before it; the germline J gene fills it in. V usage is TRBV7-2 and J usage is TRBJ2-2, with a possible D match to TRBD1 (5 bases). The CDR3 length is 13 residues. Germline CDR1 SGHTA, CDR2 FQGNSA. CDR3 DNA, as far as it was read: TGTGCCAGCAGCCTCGACAGAAATGAAAAG. Its translation: CASSLDRNEK. From start to end, the CDR3 is CASSLDRNEKLFF.

This clone was detected many times. The CDR3 DNA, read in part, is TGCGCCAGCAGTGAGTTCGGTAGCGGGAACGAGGAGACC. Its protein product is CASSEFGSGNEET. The whole CDR3 is CASSEFGSGNEETQYF. The rearrangement links TRBV10-1 to TRBJ2-5; 8 bases agree with TRBD2. The read stops 3 residues short of the end of the CDR3; the missing end is completed from the germline J gene. The length of the CDR3 is 16 residues. CDR1 and CDR2 from the germline V gene are WNHNN and SYGVQD (reference sequence). With V trimmed by 1 base and J by 5 bases, 9 bases remained unmatched.

This clone occurred many times. The CDR3 end is not reached by the read, which stops 3 residues before it; the germline J gene fills it in. The chain links TRBV30 to TRBJ2-5; perhaps TRBD1 as D (5 bases). The CDR3 spans 17 residues. The V and J ends lost 3 bases and 5 bases respectively, with 25 bases between them. The germline gives CDR1 GTSNPN, CDR2 SVGIG (reference sequence). The covered CDR3 bases are TGTGCCTGGAGCCCGGCCCCGGCCCAGGGTGGATATGAGACC. Amino acid sequence: CAWSPAPAQGGYET. The whole CDR3 protein is CAWSPAPAQGGYETQYF.

This clone was seen a handful of times. From the germline J gene comes the end of the CDR3, since the read stops 3 residues before it. This chain links TRBV6-4 with TRBJ1-2; 9 bases fit TRBD1. This CDR3 comprises 15 residues. Germline CDR1 reads MRHNA; CDR2 reads SNTAGT. The DNA read from the CDR3 is TGTGCCCGCCAGAAAGGGACAGGGTCTCTCCACGAC. This sequence encodes CARQKGTGSLHD. The whole CDR3 is CARQKGTGSLHDYTF.

This clone has at least ten counts. The read is 3 residues too short to cover the CDR3 end, so that end is filled in from the germline J gene. V usage is TRBV20-1 and J usage is TRBJ2-5; 7 nucleotides line up with TRBD2. The CDR3 is 14 residues long. J gave up 4 bases and V 8 bases, and 13 bases lay outside the gene matches. Per germline, CDR1 DFQATT and CDR2 SNEGSKA (reference sequence). The CDR3: CSTRLARGRETQYF. The sequenced part of the CDR3 DNA is TGCAGTACCCGACTAGCTCGAGGGCGAGAGACC.

This clone was recorded many times. Sequencing ends 3 residues short of the CDR3 end; the germline J gene provides the rest. The chain carries TRBV20-1 and TRBJ1-1; D gene unclear. From germline, CDR1 is DFQATT and CDR2 SNEGSKA (reference sequence). Trimming pared 6 bases from V and 0 bases from J, leaving 14 bases between. The CDR3 extends over 14 amino acids. CDR3 protein: CSAVQLAMNTEAFF. The CDR3 DNA, read in part, is TGCAGTGCAGTACAGCTAGCCATGAACACTGAA.

This clone appeared many times. Read sequence stops 3 residues before the CDR3 end, and the germline J gene provides the missing end. V usage is TRBV15 and J usage is TRBJ2-5, with D maybe TRBD1 (6 bases). Germline assignment: CDR1 LNHNV and CDR2 YYDKDF (reference sequence). The V gene lost 0 bases and the J gene lost 4 bases, with 12 bases spanning the gap. The CDR3 runs 15 residues. The CDR3 DNA, read in part, is TGTGCCACCAGCAGAGACAGGGGCCCGGGAGAGACC. Residues: CATSRDRGPGET. From start to end, the CDR3 is CATSRDRGPGETQYF.

This clone was counted between two and nine times. Read sequence stops 3 residues before the CDR3 end, and the germline J gene provides the missing end. This chain connects TRBV20-1 to TRBJ2-3; TRBD2 aligns across 11 bases. CDR1 is DFQATT, CDR2 SNEGSKA, per germline (reference sequence). The CDR3 runs 19 residues. The ends lost 1 base at V and 4 bases at J; junction bases unmatched: 16. This CDR3 reads CSARAGGGVAGGQPDTQYF. CDR3 DNA (partial): TGCAGTGCTAGAGCGGGGGGGGGAGTAGCGGGGGGGCAACCAGATACG.

This clone has a count of ten or more. The read terminates 3 residues ahead of where the CDR3 ends, so the germline J gene completes it. This chain uses TRBV3-1 (or the pseudogene TRBV3-2) with TRBJ2-3, with 7 nucleotides matching TRBD2. The CDR3 has 16 residues. CDR1 LGHDT and CDR2 YNNKEL come from the germline V gene (reference sequence). Trimming at V came to 0 bases and at J to 6 bases, leaving 9 bases not matched to a gene. The CDR3 bases that were read are TGTGCCAGCAGCCAAGATGAGGCGGGGGAGTTGGATACG. Amino acid sequence: CASSQDEAGELDT. The full CDR3 reads CASSQDEAGELDTQYF.